This note documents a single TCR beta chain sequence. Antigen: not known. This record comes from a study of monozygotic twins with inflammatory bowel disease. Study findings and constraints: On the inverse Simpson index, IBD patients scored lower for TCRbeta diversity than healthy co-twins.

Looked up from germline, CDR1 is SGHRS and CDR2 is YFSETQ. This CDR3 has 14 residues. Each CDR3 protein gets one entry in TCRdb, which reprocessed the 5' RACE reads and gives no DNA. Listed are about 160,000 distinct CDR3 sequences; over 2.5% falls within the top ten. This TCR derives from a human donor with ulcerative colitis or Crohn's disease, or a healthy co-twin of an affected twin (not recorded which). The sample comprised blood. This rearrangement joins TRBV5-1 to TRBJ1-5; lacking DNA, the TRBD1 call made by TCRdb goes unchecked. CDR3 sequence: CASSLWTGDQPQHF.